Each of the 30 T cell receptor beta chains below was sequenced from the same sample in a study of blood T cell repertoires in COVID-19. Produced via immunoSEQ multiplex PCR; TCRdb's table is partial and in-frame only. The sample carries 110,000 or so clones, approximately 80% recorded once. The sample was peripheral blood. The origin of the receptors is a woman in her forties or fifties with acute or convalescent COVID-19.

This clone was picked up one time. CDR3 residues: CASSPPNRDWGYGYTF. Here the CDR3 DNA reads TGTGCCAGCTCACCACCGAACAGGGATTGGGGCTATGGCTACACCTTC. The rearrangement joins TRBV18 to TRBJ1-2, with D perhaps TRBD1 (6 bases). CDR1 is KGHSH and CDR2 is LQKENI in the germline V gene. The ends were cut back, 0 bases at V and 4 bases at J, with 15 bases in the middle. The CDR3 covers 16 residues.

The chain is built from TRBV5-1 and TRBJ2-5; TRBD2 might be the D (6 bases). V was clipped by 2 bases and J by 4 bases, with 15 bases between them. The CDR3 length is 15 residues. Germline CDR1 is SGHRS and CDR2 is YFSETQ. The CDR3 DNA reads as TGCGCCAGCAGCTTCGCGGGGTCGAGGGGAGAGACCCAGTACTTC. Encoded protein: CASSFAGSRGETQYF.

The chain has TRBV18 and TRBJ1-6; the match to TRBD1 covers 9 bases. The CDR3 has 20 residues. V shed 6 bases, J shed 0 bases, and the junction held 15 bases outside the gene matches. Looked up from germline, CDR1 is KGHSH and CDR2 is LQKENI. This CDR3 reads CASSRYKPGQGNSYNSPLHF. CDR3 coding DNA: TGTGCCAGCTCGCGATATAAGCCGGGACAGGGAAACTCCTATAATTCACCCCTCCACTTT. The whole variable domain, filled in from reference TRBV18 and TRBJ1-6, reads NAGVMQNPRHLVRRRGQEARLRCSPMKGHSHVYWYRQLPEEGLKFMVYLQKENIIDESGMPKERFSAEFPKEGPSILRIQQVVRGDSAAYFCASSRYKPGQGNSYNSPLHFGNGTRLTVT.

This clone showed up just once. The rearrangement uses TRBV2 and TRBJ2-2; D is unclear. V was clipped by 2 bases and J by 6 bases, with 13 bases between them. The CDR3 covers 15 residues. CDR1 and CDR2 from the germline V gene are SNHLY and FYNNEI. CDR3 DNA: TGTGCCAGCAGTGAATTGGCAGGTGGCCCCGGGGAGCTGTTTTTT. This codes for CASSELAGGPGELFF.

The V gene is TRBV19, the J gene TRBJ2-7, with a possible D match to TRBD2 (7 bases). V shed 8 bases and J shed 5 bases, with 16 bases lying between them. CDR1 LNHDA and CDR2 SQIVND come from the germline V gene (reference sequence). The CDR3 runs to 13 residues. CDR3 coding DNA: TGTGCCAGTGGGGGGGCTGATAGGGACGAGCAGTACTTC. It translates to CASGGADRDEQYF.

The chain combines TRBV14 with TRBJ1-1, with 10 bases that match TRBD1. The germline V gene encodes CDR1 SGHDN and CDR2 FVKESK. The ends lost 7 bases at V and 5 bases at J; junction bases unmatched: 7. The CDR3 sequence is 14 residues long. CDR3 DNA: TGTGCCAGCACCCCCCGGACAGGGGGGACTGAAGCTTTCTTT. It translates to CASTPRTGGTEAFF.

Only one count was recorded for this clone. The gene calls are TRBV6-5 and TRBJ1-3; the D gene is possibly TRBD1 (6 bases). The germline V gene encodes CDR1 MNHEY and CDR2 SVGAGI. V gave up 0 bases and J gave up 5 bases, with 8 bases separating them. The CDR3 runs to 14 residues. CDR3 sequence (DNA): TGTGCCAGCAGTTACTCGGACAGAAGAAACACCATATATTTT. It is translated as CASSYSDRRNTIYF.

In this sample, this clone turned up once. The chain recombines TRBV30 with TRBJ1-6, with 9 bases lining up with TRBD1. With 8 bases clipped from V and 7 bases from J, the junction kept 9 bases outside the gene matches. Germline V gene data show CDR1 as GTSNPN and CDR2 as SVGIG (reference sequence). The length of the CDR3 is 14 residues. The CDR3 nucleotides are TGTGCCGGAACAGGGGGCATGGGGAATTCACCCCTCCACTTT. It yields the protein CAGTGGMGNSPLHF.

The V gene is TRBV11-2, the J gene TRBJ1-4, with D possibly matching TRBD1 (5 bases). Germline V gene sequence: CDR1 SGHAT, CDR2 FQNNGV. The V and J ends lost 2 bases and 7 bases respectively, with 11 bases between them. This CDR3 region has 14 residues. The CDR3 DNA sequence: TGTGCCAGCAGCTTAAGGGGCCTGGGTGAAAAACTGTTTTTT. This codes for CASSLRGLGEKLFF.

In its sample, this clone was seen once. The CDR3 reads CASSAGGTYGYTF. The CDR3 DNA is TGTGCCAGCAGTGCGGGGGGGACCTATGGCTACACCTTC. The chain carries TRBV2 and TRBJ1-2; a weak D match, TRBD1 (5 bases). In germline, CDR1 is SNHLY, CDR2 FYNNEI. Trimming removed 4 bases at V and 4 bases at J, with 10 bases between. The CDR3 loop spans 13 amino acids.

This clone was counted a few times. CDR3 sequence reads: CASSATGQVSYEQYF. As DNA, the CDR3 is TGTGCCAGCAGCGCGACGGGACAGGTCTCCTACGAGCAGTACTTC. The rearrangement joins TRBV2 to TRBJ2-7; the match to TRBD1 covers 8 bases. Germline V lookup: CDR1 SNHLY, CDR2 FYNNEI. The V segment lost 6 bases and the J segment 0 bases; nucleotides outside the gene matches: 7. The CDR3 length is 15 residues.

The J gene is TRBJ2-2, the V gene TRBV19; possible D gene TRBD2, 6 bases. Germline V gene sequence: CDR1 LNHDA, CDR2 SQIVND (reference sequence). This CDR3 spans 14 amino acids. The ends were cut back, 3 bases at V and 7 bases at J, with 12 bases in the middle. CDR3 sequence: CASSINMGGGELFF. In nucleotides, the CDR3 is TGTGCCAGTAGTATCAACATGGGGGGCGGGGAGCTGTTTTTT.

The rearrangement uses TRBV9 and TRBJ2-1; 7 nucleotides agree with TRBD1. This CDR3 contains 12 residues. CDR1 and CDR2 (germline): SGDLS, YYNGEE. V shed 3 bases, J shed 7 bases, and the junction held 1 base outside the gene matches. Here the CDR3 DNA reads TGTGCCAGCAGCGGGGACAGAAATGAGCAGTTCTTC. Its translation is CASSGDRNEQFF.

CDR3 sequence: CASSWGGKVNEQFF. As DNA, the CDR3 is TGTGCCAGCTCCTGGGGGGGGAAGGTCAATGAGCAGTTCTTC. The V and J genes are TRBV6-5 and TRBJ2-1, with 7 nucleotides matching TRBD2. Per the germline V gene, CDR1 is MNHEY and CDR2 is SVGAGI. J was trimmed by 6 bases and V by 8 bases; bases with no gene match: 10. This CDR3 spans 14 amino acids.

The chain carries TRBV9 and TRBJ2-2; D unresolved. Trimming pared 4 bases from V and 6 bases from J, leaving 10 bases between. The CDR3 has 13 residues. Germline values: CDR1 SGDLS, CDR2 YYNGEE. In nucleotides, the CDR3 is TGTGCCAGCAGCCCCGGTTTACCCGGGGAGCTGTTTTTT. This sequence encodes CASSPGLPGELFF.

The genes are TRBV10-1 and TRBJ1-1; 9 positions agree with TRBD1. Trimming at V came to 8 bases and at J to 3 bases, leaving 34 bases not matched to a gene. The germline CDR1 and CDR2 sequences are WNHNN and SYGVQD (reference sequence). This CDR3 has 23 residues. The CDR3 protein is CASQVLGTGSGWWKGGAHTEAFF. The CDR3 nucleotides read TGCGCCAGCCAAGTTCTGGGGACAGGGAGCGGGTGGTGGAAGGGAGGGGCCCACACTGAAGCTTTCTTT.

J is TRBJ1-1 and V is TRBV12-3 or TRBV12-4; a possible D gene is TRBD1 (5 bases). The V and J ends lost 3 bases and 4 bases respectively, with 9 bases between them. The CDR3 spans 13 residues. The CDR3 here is CASSFQGGTEAFF. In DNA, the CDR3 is TGTGCCAGCAGTTTCCAGGGCGGCACTGAAGCTTTCTTT.

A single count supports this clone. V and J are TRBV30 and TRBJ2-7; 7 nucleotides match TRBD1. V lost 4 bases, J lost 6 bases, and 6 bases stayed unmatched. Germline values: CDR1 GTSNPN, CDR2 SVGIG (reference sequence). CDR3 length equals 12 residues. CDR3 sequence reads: CAWTMGQFEQYF. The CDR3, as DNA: TGTGCCTGGACGATGGGACAGTTCGAGCAGTACTTC.

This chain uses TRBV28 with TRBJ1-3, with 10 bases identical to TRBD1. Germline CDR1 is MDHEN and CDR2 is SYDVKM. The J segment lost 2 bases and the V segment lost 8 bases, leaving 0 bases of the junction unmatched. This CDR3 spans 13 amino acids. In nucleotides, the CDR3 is TGTGCCAGCGGGACAGGGGCTGGAAACACCATATATTTT. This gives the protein CASGTGAGNTIYF.

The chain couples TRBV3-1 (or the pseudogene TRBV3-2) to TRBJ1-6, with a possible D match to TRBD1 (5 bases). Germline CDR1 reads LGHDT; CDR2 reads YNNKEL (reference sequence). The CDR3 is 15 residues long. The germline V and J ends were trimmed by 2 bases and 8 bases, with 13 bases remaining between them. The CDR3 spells CASSQRGKGDSPLHF. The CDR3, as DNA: TGTGCCAGCAGCCAACGGGGGAAGGGCGATTCACCCCTCCACTTT.

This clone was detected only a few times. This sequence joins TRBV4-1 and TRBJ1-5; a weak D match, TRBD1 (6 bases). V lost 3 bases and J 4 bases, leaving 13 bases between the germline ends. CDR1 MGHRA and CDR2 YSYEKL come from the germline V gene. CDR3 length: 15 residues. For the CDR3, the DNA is TGCGCCAGCAGCCAGGACAGCACGGGAAATCAGCCCCAGCATTTT. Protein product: CASSQDSTGNQPQHF.

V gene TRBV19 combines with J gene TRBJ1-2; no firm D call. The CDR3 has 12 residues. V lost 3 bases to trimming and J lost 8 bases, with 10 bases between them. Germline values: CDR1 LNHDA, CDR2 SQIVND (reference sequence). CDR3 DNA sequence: TGTGCCAGTAGTATGATCGAGGGAGGCTACACCTTC. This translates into CASSMIEGGYTF.

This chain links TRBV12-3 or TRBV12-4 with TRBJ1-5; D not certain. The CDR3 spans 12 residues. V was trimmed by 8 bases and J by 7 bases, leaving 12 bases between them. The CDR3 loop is CASQAYGQPQHF. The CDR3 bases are TGTGCCAGCCAGGCGTACGGACAGCCCCAGCATTTT.

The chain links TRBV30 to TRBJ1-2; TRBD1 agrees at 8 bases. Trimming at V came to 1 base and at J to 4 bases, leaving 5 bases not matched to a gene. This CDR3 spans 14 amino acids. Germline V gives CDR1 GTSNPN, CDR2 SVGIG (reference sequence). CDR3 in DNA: TGTGCCTGGAGTGACGCCGGACAGGGCTATGGCTACACCTTC. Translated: CAWSDAGQGYGYTF.

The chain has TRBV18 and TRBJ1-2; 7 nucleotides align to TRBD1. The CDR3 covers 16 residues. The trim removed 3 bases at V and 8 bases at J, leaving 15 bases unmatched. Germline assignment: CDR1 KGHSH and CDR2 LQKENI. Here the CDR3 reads CASSPSLGQVFEGYTF. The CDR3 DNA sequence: TGTGCCAGCTCACCTAGCCTCGGACAGGTGTTTGAGGGCTACACCTTC.

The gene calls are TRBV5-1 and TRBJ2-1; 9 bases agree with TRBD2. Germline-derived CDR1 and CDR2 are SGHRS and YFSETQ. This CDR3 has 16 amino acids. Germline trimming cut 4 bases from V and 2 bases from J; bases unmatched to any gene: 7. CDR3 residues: CASSIPERGAYNEQFF. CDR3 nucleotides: TGCGCCAGCAGCATTCCTGAGCGGGGGGCCTACAATGAGCAGTTCTTC.

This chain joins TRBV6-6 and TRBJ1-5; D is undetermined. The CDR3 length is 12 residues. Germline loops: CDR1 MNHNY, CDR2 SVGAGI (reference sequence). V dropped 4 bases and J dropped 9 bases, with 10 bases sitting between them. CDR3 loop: CASSSPTGPQHF. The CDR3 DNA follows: TGTGCCAGCAGTTCCCCGACTGGGCCCCAGCATTTT.

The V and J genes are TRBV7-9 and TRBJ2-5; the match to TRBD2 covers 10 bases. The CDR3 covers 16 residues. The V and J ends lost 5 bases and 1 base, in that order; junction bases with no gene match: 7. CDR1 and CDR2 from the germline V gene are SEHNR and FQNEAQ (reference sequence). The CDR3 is CASSRGLAEIQETQYF. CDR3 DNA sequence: TGTGCCAGCAGCCGCGGACTAGCGGAGATCCAAGAGACCCAGTACTTC.

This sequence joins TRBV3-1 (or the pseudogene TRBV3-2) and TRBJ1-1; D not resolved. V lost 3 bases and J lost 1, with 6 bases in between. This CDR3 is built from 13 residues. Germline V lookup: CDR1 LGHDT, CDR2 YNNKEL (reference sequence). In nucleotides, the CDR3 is TGTGCCAGCAGCCAGGGAGGGAACACTGAAGCTTTCTTT. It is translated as CASSQGGNTEAFF.

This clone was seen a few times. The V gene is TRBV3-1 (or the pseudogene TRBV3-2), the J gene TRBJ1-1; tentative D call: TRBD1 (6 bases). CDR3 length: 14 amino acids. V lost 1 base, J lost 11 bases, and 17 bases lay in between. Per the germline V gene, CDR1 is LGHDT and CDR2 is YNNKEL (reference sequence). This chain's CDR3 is CASSQGGTRQEAFF. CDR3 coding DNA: TGTGCCAGCAGCCAAGGGGGAACTAGACAGGAGGCTTTCTTT.